Below are 21 T cell receptor beta chains sequenced from a single sample in a study of shared clonotypes between healthy human individuals. TCRdb's copy holds only in-frame clones and misses some; the assay was immunoSEQ multiplex PCR. This sample has approximately 480,000 clones; roughly 85% occur once, and the top ten carry around 13%. The sequenced sample consisted of PBMCs. The receptor source for this set is a woman in her 40s in good health. Some clones in this sample may be carry-over from other donors' samples.

CDR3 residues: CSVEVRGTDTQYF. CDR3 sequence (DNA): TGCAGCGTTGAAGTTCGGGGCACAGATACGCAGTATTTT. The V and J genes are TRBV29-1 and TRBJ2-3; D gene unclear. The ends were cut back, 1 base at V and 1 base at J, with 6 bases in the middle. Germline loops: CDR1 SQVTM, CDR2 ANQGSEA. This CDR3 comprises 13 residues.

The rearrangement links TRBV6-6 to TRBJ1-2; D is ambiguous. This CDR3 has 14 amino acids. The germline gives CDR1 MNHNY, CDR2 SVGAGI (reference sequence). V shed 0 bases and J shed 3 bases, with 8 bases lying between them. DNA of the CDR3: TGTGCCAGCAGTTACTCGACGCGGTACTATGGCTACACCTTC. Translation: CASSYSTRYYGYTF.

This chain joins TRBV27 and TRBJ1-5; D is unresolved. The length of the CDR3 is 13 residues. Germline V gene lookup returns CDR1 MNHEY and CDR2 SMNVEV (reference sequence). Between the trimmed V and J ends, which lost 1 base and 4 bases, there was a span of 5 bases. The CDR3 loop is CASSLYINQPQHF. The CDR3 DNA sequence: TGTGCCAGCAGTTTATACATTAATCAGCCCCAGCATTTT.

This clone was found once. This chain connects TRBV19 to TRBJ2-1; D is unresolved. Germline V CDR1 and CDR2: LNHDA, SQIVND (reference sequence). The CDR3 spans 18 residues. V lost 6 bases, J lost 4 bases, and 25 bases lay in between. This chain's CDR3 is CASSPLFGTPEYYNEQFF. The CDR3 region has the DNA TGTGCCAGTAGCCCCCTCTTTGGAACACCGGAGTATTACAATGAGCAGTTCTTC.

The chain is built from TRBV6-6 and TRBJ2-3; 10 positions agree with TRBD2. Trimming at V came to 4 bases and at J to 5 bases, leaving 6 bases not matched to a gene. Germline V gene sequence: CDR1 MNHNY, CDR2 SVGAGI (reference sequence). This CDR3 is built from 15 residues. The DNA for the CDR3 is TGTGCCAGCAGTTTCCGGACTAGCGGCAAAGATACGCAGTATTTT. This encodes CASSFRTSGKDTQYF.

This clone has just one count. Other DNA variants within this sample encode the same CDR3. V usage is TRBV6-1 and J usage is TRBJ2-2; TRBD1 matches 8 bases. CDR1 and CDR2 (germline): MNHNS, SASEGT. CDR3 length: 14 amino acids. V shed 6 bases, J shed 1 base, and the junction held 1 base outside the gene matches. In DNA, the CDR3 is TGTGCCAGCAGCGGGACAGGGAACACCGGGGAGCTGTTTTTT. This translates into CASSGTGNTGELFF.

The chain recombines TRBV11-2 with TRBJ2-5, with no clear D. The J call is doubtful: the DNA matches TRBJ2-7 better. Germline CDR1 SGHAT, CDR2 FQNNGV. The CDR3 sequence is 13 residues long. For the CDR3, the DNA is TGTGCCAGCAGCAGGGTCAGCTCCTACGAGCAGTACTTC. This gives the protein CASSRVSSYEQYF.

This clone was counted a few times. The gene calls are TRBV28 and TRBJ2-5, with 8 bases matching TRBD1. From germline, CDR1 is MDHEN and CDR2 SYDVKM. This CDR3 region has 15 residues. Trimming removed 6 bases from V and 3 bases from J; junction bases left unmatched: 9. The CDR3 spells CASSLDRGREETQYF. The CDR3 bases are TGTGCCAGCAGCCTAGACAGGGGTAGGGAAGAGACCCAGTACTTC.

This clone was seen a single time. The chain combines TRBV10-3 with TRBJ2-1; 9 bases are a match to TRBD1. Germline CDR1 reads ENHRY; CDR2 reads SYGVKD. The CDR3 runs to 14 residues. The J segment lost 10 bases and the V segment lost 6 bases, leaving 10 bases of the junction unmatched. The CDR3 coding sequence is TGTGCCATCAGGAACCCGGGACAGGGCGGAGAGCAGTTCTTC. Encoded protein: CAIRNPGQGGEQFF.

This chain joins TRBV5-1 and TRBJ1-2, with TRBD1 as a possible D gene (5 bases). Germline loops: CDR1 SGHRS, CDR2 YFSETQ. The CDR3 is made up of 16 amino acids. V shed 4 bases and J shed 4 bases, with 20 bases lying between them. The CDR3 nucleotides read TGCGCCAGCAGCCCCGGGACCGCAAGGCGGGTCTATGGCTACACCTTC. Protein sequence: CASSPGTARRVYGYTF. The full variable domain, with the rest looked up from reference TRBV5-1 and TRBJ1-2, is KAGVTQTPRYLIKTRGQQVTLSCSPISGHRSVSWYQQTPGQGLQFLFEYFSETQRNKGNFPGRFSGRQFSNSRSEMNVSTLELGDSALYLCASSPGTARRVYGYTFGSGTRLTVV.

The chain employs TRBV27 and TRBJ1-2; D is unclear. The CDR3 is 13 amino acids. Trimming stripped 2 bases from V and 8 bases from J, with 12 bases between. CDR1 and CDR2 from the germline V gene are MNHEY and SMNVEV (reference sequence). The CDR3 loop reads CASSLNSYYGYTF. The CDR3 nucleotides read TGTGCCAGCAGTTTAAATAGCTATTACGGCTACACCTTC.

The gene calls are TRBV5-1 and TRBJ2-5, with D maybe TRBD2 (6 bases). CDR1 is SGHRS, CDR2 YFSETQ, per germline. CDR3 size: 14 residues. The V gene lost 5 bases and the J gene lost 0 bases, with 11 bases spanning the gap. The CDR3 is CASRGGLNQETQYF. The CDR3, as DNA: TGCGCCAGCAGGGGAGGACTAAACCAAGAGACCCAGTACTTC.

This clone was observed at least ten times. The genes are TRBV28 and TRBJ1-1; a weak D match, TRBD1 (5 bases). The ends were cut back, 8 bases at V and 5 bases at J, with 21 bases in the middle. Germline-derived CDR1 and CDR2 are MDHEN and SYDVKM. The CDR3 has 15 residues. The CDR3 bases are TGTGCCAGCGGCGTCCCAGGACACCGGGGGACTGAAGCTTTCTTT. It codes for CASGVPGHRGTEAFF.

This clone was seen once. The chain combines TRBV19 with TRBJ1-1; 12 bases are a match to TRBD1. The CDR3 is 17 amino acids. CDR1 is LNHDA and CDR2 is SQIVND in the germline V gene (reference sequence). The V gene end was trimmed by 3 bases and the J gene end by 4 bases; junction bases not matched to a gene: 9. CDR3 amino acids: CASSILPGQGAGTEAFF. The CDR3 DNA sequence: TGTGCCAGTAGTATTCTTCCGGGACAGGGGGCCGGCACTGAAGCTTTCTTT.

The genes are TRBV25-1 and TRBJ2-5, with 7 bases identical to TRBD2. Trimming took 6 bases from V and 1 from J; bases not matched to a gene: 8. In germline, CDR1 is MGHDK, CDR2 SYGVNS. CDR3 length: 15 amino acids. The CDR3 region is CASSLGWGGQETQYF. The CDR3 nucleotides are TGTGCCAGCAGCCTGGGATGGGGGGGCCAAGAGACCCAGTACTTC. Variable domain in full (rest from reference TRBV25-1 and TRBJ2-5): EADIYQTPRYLVIGTGKKITLECSQTMGHDKMYWYQQDPGMELHLIHYSYGVNSTEKGDLSSESTVSRIRTEHFPLTLESARPSHTSQYLCASSLGWGGQETQYFGPGTRLLVL.

The J gene is TRBJ2-3, the V gene TRBV5-1; a possible D gene is TRBD2 (5 bases). Per the germline V gene, CDR1 is SGHRS and CDR2 is YFSETQ. Trimming removed 0 bases at V and 5 bases at J, with 16 bases between. The CDR3 loop spans 16 amino acids. This chain's CDR3 is CASSLVTAEPIDTQYF. In DNA, the CDR3 is TGCGCCAGCAGCTTGGTCACAGCGGAGCCTATAGATACGCAGTATTTT.

The sample holds one count of this clone. The V gene is TRBV30, the J gene TRBJ2-1; 7 bases match TRBD2. The CDR3 has 17 amino acids. Germline values: CDR1 GTSNPN, CDR2 SVGIG (reference sequence). Losses at the gene ends were 4 bases for V and 10 bases for J; bases not matched to a gene: 22. DNA of the CDR3: TGTGCCTGGAATAGGAGCCCGGCGGGAGATCAGATAGGGGAGCAGTTCTTC. It codes for CAWNRSPAGDQIGEQFF.

Regarding this clone: The junction departs from germline at one end; a sequencing error may be responsible. The CDR3 region has the DNA TGTGCCGGCAGCTCCCGGGGGAGGGGGCTTTATGAGCAGTTCTTC. Translation gives CAGSSRGRGLYEQFF. The chain joins TRBV7-2 to TRBJ2-1; either TRBD1 or TRBD2 may supply D (7 bases each). Germline V gene sequence: CDR1 SGHTA, CDR2 FQGNSA. The CDR3 length is 15 residues.

The rearrangement uses TRBV28 and TRBJ2-1; 8 bases are a match to TRBD2. Germline CDR1 is MDHEN and CDR2 is SYDVKM. CDR3 length: 14 amino acids. Trimming cost V 6 bases and J 8 bases; bases outside gene matches: 9. CDR3 residues: CASSTSGLTDEQFF. The CDR3 region has the DNA TGTGCCAGCAGCACTAGCGGCCTCACGGATGAGCAGTTCTTC.

The chain uses TRBV27 and TRBJ1-1, with D maybe TRBD1 (6 bases). Germline V gene sequence: CDR1 MNHEY, CDR2 SMNVEV (reference sequence). V gave up 1 base and J gave up 3 bases, with 12 bases separating them. CDR3 length: 15 amino acids. The CDR3 spells CASSLLGGADTEAFF. The CDR3 region has the DNA TGTGCCAGCAGTTTATTGGGGGGGGCGGACACTGAAGCTTTCTTT.

The V call is TRBV9, the J call TRBJ2-7, with a tentative D call TRBD1 (5 bases). From germline, CDR1 is SGDLS and CDR2 YYNGEE. Trimming shortened V by 4 bases and J by 6 bases, and 17 bases separated the two germline ends. The CDR3 is 14 amino acids. The chain's CDR3 is CASSPFPTVSEQYF. The CDR3 DNA follows: TGTGCCAGCAGCCCCTTTCCGACAGTCTCCGAGCAGTACTTC.